The present T cell receptor beta chain was sequenced within a study of blood T cell repertoires in COVID-19. Across the study: The cDNA or gDNA used as material had been derived from T cells, B-cell-depleted T cells, or PBMCs.

Produced via immunoSEQ multiplex PCR; TCRdb's table is partial and in-frame only. The table has tens of thousands of clones, around 90% seen once. The CDR3 totals 16 residues. Unmatched junction bases numbered 0, after V lost 5 bases and J lost 1 base. Germline values: CDR1 LNHDA, CDR2 SQIVND (reference sequence). The chain is built from TRBV19 and TRBJ2-2, with 14 bases that match TRBD2. The clonotype was recovered from a human donor in a cohort sampled during active COVID-19. The donor label of this sample is uncertain. Sequencing input: peripheral blood. DNA for the CDR3: TGTGCCAGTAGTGGACTAGCGGGGGGGAACACCGGGGAGCTGTTTTTT. Its translation: CASSGLAGGNTGELFF.